Presented here are 26 T cell receptor beta chains from one specimen sequenced in a study of cytomegalovirus exposure and HLA in healthy donors. The PCR ran on 60 Vbeta and 13 Jbeta primers. Generated by immunoSEQ multiplex PCR, the TCRdb table keeps only in-frame clones and is missing some. The data show 150,000 to 200,000 clones, 82% seen once. The sample comprised PBMCs. The source is a male donor in good health and CMV-seropositive.

This rearrangement joins TRBV9 to TRBJ1-1; D remains unclear. The germline V gene encodes CDR1 SGDLS and CDR2 YYNGEE. V was cut by 4 bases and J by 1 base, with 11 bases left in between. This CDR3 region has 14 residues. CDR3 sequence (DNA): TGTGCCAGCAGCCCCCGGCCAGGGAACACTGAAGCTTTCTTT. Translated, it gives CASSPRPGNTEAFF.

The CDR3 nucleotides read TGTGCCTGGAGAATGAGGGGAGGGTCTGGGGCCAACGTCCTGACTTTC. Amino acid sequence: CAWRMRGGSGANVLTF. The chain carries TRBV30 and TRBJ2-6; 7 nucleotides agree with TRBD2. This CDR3 is built from 16 residues. Germline lookup yields CDR1 GTSNPN and CDR2 SVGIG (reference sequence). V lost 3 bases to trimming and J lost 1 base; unmatched junction nucleotides: 6.

The rearrangement uses TRBV5-1 and TRBJ1-1; TRBD1 matches at 8 bases. The CDR3 is 14 residues long. The V gene's germline CDR1 is SGHRS and CDR2 YFSETQ. The V and J ends lost 5 bases and 5 bases, in that order; junction bases with no gene match: 8. In nucleotides, the CDR3 is TGCGCCAGCAGTTCGGACAGGGACGAGACTGAAGCTTTCTTT. Protein product: CASSSDRDETEAFF.

V gene TRBV27 combines with J gene TRBJ2-3; 16 bases agree with TRBD2. The ends lost 10 bases at V and 1 base at J; junction bases unmatched: 11. The CDR3 loop spans 18 amino acids. CDR1 and CDR2 (germline): MNHEY, SMNVEV (reference sequence). The CDR3 region is CATGWGLAGGRGTDTQYF. CDR3 DNA sequence: TGTGCCACGGGGTGGGGACTAGCGGGAGGGCGGGGCACAGATACGCAGTATTTT.

This chain uses TRBV6-1 with TRBJ2-2, with 8 bases fitting TRBD1. The length of the CDR3 is 13 residues. The V and J ends lost 4 bases and 9 bases, in that order; junction bases with no gene match: 4. Germline CDR1 reads MNHNS; CDR2 reads SASEGT. The DNA for the CDR3 is TGTGCCAGCAGTGCCCCAGGGGGCCGGGAGCTGTTTTTT. It translates to CASSAPGGRELFF.

This sequence joins TRBV6-5 and TRBJ1-5, with D perhaps TRBD1 (5 bases). Trimming left V 6 bases short and J 4 bases short, with 10 bases between. The length of the CDR3 is 13 residues. The germline gives CDR1 MNHEY, CDR2 SVGAGI. The CDR3 loop is CASRPGGNQPQHF. The CDR3 DNA sequence: TGTGCCAGCAGACCTGGGGGGAATCAGCCCCAGCATTTT.

This clone was recorded once. V usage is TRBV30 and J usage is TRBJ1-6; 7 bases are shared with TRBD1. The CDR3 totals 13 residues. The germline gives CDR1 GTSNPN, CDR2 SVGIG (reference sequence). After removal of 5 bases from V and 7 bases from J, the junction contained 5 bases not matched to a gene. CDR3 region: CAWVRDRNSPLHF. The CDR3 region has the DNA TGTGCCTGGGTGCGGGACAGAAATTCACCCCTCCACTTT.

V is TRBV6-5 and J is TRBJ2-2; D perhaps matches TRBD1 (5 bases). The ends were cut back, 5 bases at V and 7 bases at J, with 8 bases in the middle. The CDR3 extends over 12 amino acids. CDR1 and CDR2 from the germline V gene are MNHEY and SVGAGI. The CDR3 region is CASSLQGGELFF. CDR3 bases: TGTGCCAGCAGTCTCCAGGGCGGGGAGCTGTTTTTT.

The rearrangement links TRBV7-2 to TRBJ2-7; TRBD2 aligns across 11 bases. The CDR3 length is 15 residues. Germline V gene sequence: CDR1 SGHTA, CDR2 FQGNSA. With V trimmed by 2 bases and J by 6 bases, 6 bases remained unmatched. CDR3 protein: CASSLRLAGRVEQYF. CDR3 nucleotides: TGTGCCAGCAGCTTAAGACTAGCGGGAAGGGTCGAGCAGTACTTC.

Only one count was recorded for this clone. V is TRBV7-9 and J is TRBJ2-2; 8 bases are shared with TRBD1. Germline V gene lookup returns CDR1 SEHNR and CDR2 FQNEAQ (reference sequence). Trimming cost V 1 base and J 4 bases; bases outside gene matches: 8. The CDR3 has 17 amino acids. CDR3 residues: CASSLVVRTGFTGELFF. The DNA of the CDR3 is TGTGCCAGCAGCTTAGTTGTGCGGACAGGGTTCACCGGGGAGCTGTTTTTT.

This chain connects TRBV7-9 to TRBJ1-1; D possibly corresponds to TRBD1 (6 bases). Per germline, CDR1 SEHNR and CDR2 FQNEAQ (reference sequence). The CDR3 totals 15 residues. Between the trimmed V and J ends, which lost 5 bases and 4 bases, there was a span of 17 bases. The CDR3 region is CASSITGGGGTEAFF. The DNA for the CDR3 is TGTGCCAGCAGCATTACGGGGGGAGGGGGCACTGAAGCTTTCTTT.

This clone appeared once. The rearrangement links TRBV4-3 to TRBJ1-1, with unresolved D. This CDR3 is 12 amino acids long. With 3 bases removed from V and 11 bases from J, the gap between germline ends came to 13 bases. Germline V gene lookup returns CDR1 LGHNA and CDR2 YSLEER. CDR3 sequence (DNA): TGCGCCAGCAGCCAGGAGGAGGGTTGCGCTTTCTTT. Its translation: CASSQEEGCAFF.

The genes are TRBV5-1 and TRBJ1-2; D is perhaps TRBD1 (5 bases). Deletions cut 3 bases from V and 4 bases from J, with 10 bases between. CDR1 is SGHRS and CDR2 is YFSETQ in the germline V gene. This CDR3 spans 13 amino acids. The CDR3 sequence is CASSSGFGYGYTF. CDR3 in DNA: TGCGCCAGCAGCTCAGGGTTCGGCTATGGCTACACCTTC.

This chain's CDR3 is CASSSLSAGSTDTQYF. The CDR3 nucleotides are TGCGCCAGCAGCAGTCTTTCAGCGGGGAGCACAGATACGCAGTATTTT. This chain uses TRBV5-1 with TRBJ2-3, with 7 bases lining up with TRBD2. With 4 bases clipped from V and 0 bases from J, the junction kept 8 bases outside the gene matches. Germline CDR1 is SGHRS and CDR2 is YFSETQ. This CDR3 comprises 16 residues.

The V call is TRBV5-6, the J call TRBJ2-3; 9 nucleotides match TRBD2. The V gene end was trimmed by 6 bases and the J gene end by 7 bases; junction bases not matched to a gene: 12. The CDR3 extends over 15 amino acids. Per germline, CDR1 SGHDT and CDR2 YYEEEE. The CDR3 loop is CASILGREGRNTQYF. In DNA, the CDR3 is TGTGCCAGCATCCTAGGGCGGGAGGGCCGAAATACGCAGTATTTT. Using reference TRBV5-6 and TRBJ2-3 for the parts outside the CDR3, the full variable domain is DAGVTQSPTHLIKTRGQQVTLRCSPKSGHDTVSWYQQALGQGPQFIFQYYEEEERQRGNFPDRFSGHQFPNYSSELNVNALLLGDSALYLCASILGREGRNTQYFGPGTRLTVL.

This clone has more than one count but fewer than ten. The chain couples TRBV5-1 to TRBJ1-1, with 9 bases identical to TRBD1. CDR1 SGHRS and CDR2 YFSETQ come from the germline V gene. J lost 1 base, V lost 1 base, and 2 bases had no gene match. The CDR3 sequence is 15 residues long. The CDR3 coding sequence is TGCGCCAGCAGCTTGACAGGGGGCGAGAACACTGAAGCTTTCTTT. As protein: CASSLTGGENTEAFF.

The chain combines TRBV5-6 with TRBJ1-5; D call uncertain. This CDR3 has 13 amino acids. The ends were cut back, 1 base at V and 7 bases at J, with 9 bases in the middle. Germline V gene lookup returns CDR1 SGHDT and CDR2 YYEEEE. The DNA for the CDR3 is TGTGCCAGCAGCTTGACCCCAGGACAGCCCCAGCATTTT. Protein: CASSLTPGQPQHF.

The chain has TRBV10-2 and TRBJ2-3; 11 nucleotides line up with TRBD2. The CDR3 has 13 amino acids. The junction had 4 bases not matched to a gene; V was cut back by 10 bases and J by 4 bases. Germline loops: CDR1 WSHSY, CDR2 SAAADI. This CDR3 is CAIRGLAADTQYF. CDR3 nucleotide sequence: TGCGCCATAAGGGGACTAGCGGCAGATACGCAGTATTTT.

This rearrangement joins TRBV7-2 to TRBJ1-2; D is perhaps TRBD1 (5 bases). Germline CDR1 SGHTA, CDR2 FQGNSA. This CDR3 is 13 amino acids long. Trimming shortened V by 5 bases and J by 1 base, and 8 bases separated the two germline ends. The CDR3 sequence is CASSVTVNYGYTF. CDR3 nucleotide sequence: TGTGCCAGCAGCGTGACAGTTAACTATGGCTACACCTTC.

Remarks on this clone: The same CDR3 also results from other DNA sequences found in this sample. The rearrangement joins TRBV11-2 to TRBJ2-7, with 8 bases aligning to TRBD1. This CDR3 spans 19 amino acids. The ends lost 5 bases at V and 4 bases at J; junction bases unmatched: 22. Germline V gene sequence: CDR1 SGHAT, CDR2 FQNNGV. This chain's CDR3 is CASSPLRATGTGSVYEQYF. Here the CDR3 DNA reads TGTGCCAGCAGCCCCCTTAGGGCAACCGGGACAGGATCGGTTTACGAGCAGTACTTC.

The gene calls are TRBV9 and TRBJ1-6; tentative D call: TRBD1 (6 bases). CDR3 length: 14 residues. CDR1 and CDR2 from the germline V gene are SGDLS and YYNGEE. V was clipped by 4 bases and J by 6 bases, with 11 bases between them. The CDR3 coding sequence is TGTGCCAGCAGCCCAGGACAGCTTAATTCACCCCTCCACTTT. This translates into CASSPGQLNSPLHF.

The V gene is TRBV7-2, the J gene TRBJ1-1; no clear D. Germline CDR1 reads SGHTA; CDR2 reads FQGNSA. This CDR3 is 14 amino acids long. The V and J ends lost 8 bases and 1 base respectively, with 14 bases between them. The CDR3 DNA reads as TGTGCCAGCTCAATACAAACAGCGAACACTGAAGCTTTCTTT. It is translated as CASSIQTANTEAFF.

CDR3 sequence reads: CASSLFSAGGRGGYTF. Written as DNA, the CDR3 is TGTGCCAGCAGCCTCTTTTCAGCAGGGGGCAGAGGCGGCTACACCTTC. The chain couples TRBV5-6 to TRBJ1-2; TRBD1 matches at 8 bases. The CDR3 runs 16 residues. Germline-derived CDR1 and CDR2 are SGHDT and YYEEEE. The ends lost 4 bases at V and 8 bases at J; junction bases unmatched: 16.

This clone was recorded only once. The chain combines TRBV5-5 with TRBJ2-7; TRBD2 agrees at 9 bases. Germline CDR1 reads SGHKS; CDR2 reads YYEKEE (reference sequence). With 4 bases clipped from V and 0 bases from J, the junction kept 8 bases outside the gene matches. The CDR3 spans 16 residues. CDR3 in amino acids: CASSQASGKRSYEQYF. CDR3 sequence (DNA): TGTGCCAGCAGCCAAGCTAGCGGGAAGCGCTCCTACGAGCAGTACTTC.

V and J are TRBV19 and TRBJ2-3; 10 nucleotides agree with TRBD2. J was trimmed by 4 bases and V by 5 bases; bases with no gene match: 6. CDR3 length: 15 residues. Germline CDR1 reads LNHDA; CDR2 reads SQIVND (reference sequence). The CDR3 sequence: CASSPLAGVSDTQYF. The CDR3 DNA sequence: TGTGCCAGTAGTCCCCTAGCGGGAGTTTCAGATACGCAGTATTTT.

This clone was seen more than once but under ten times. V is TRBV4-3 and J is TRBJ1-5, with TRBD1 as a possible D gene (5 bases). Germline V gene lookup returns CDR1 LGHNA and CDR2 YSLEER. With 0 bases removed from V and 1 base from J, the gap between germline ends came to 16 bases. There are 18 residues in the CDR3. The CDR3 nucleotides are TGCGCCAGCAGCCAAGATGAGGGCGGGGGGGGAAGCAATCAGCCCCAGCATTTT. It is translated as CASSQDEGGGGSNQPQHF.